Listed here are 26 T cell receptor beta chains from one sample, sequenced in a study of T cells expressing NK-cell markers. Reanalyzing the 5' RACE reads, TCRdb keeps one entry per CDR3 protein, without DNA. Its table lists about 550,000 distinct CDR3 sequences. Sequenced sample: blood T cells: a sorted CD56 or NKG2C T cell subset, CD4+ or CD8+ T cells, or bulk PBMC T cells (not recorded which). The receptors shown here come from a man between 18 and 35 years old in good health.

The chain recombines TRBV20-1 with TRBJ1-4. CDR1 and CDR2 from the germline V gene are DFQATT and SNEGSKA (reference sequence). The CDR3 covers 14 residues. CDR3 residues: CSAEDGVTSEKLFF.

The chain links TRBV7-9 to TRBJ2-5; the D call of TRBD2 rests on TCRdb alone, since no DNA is present to check it. The CDR3 contains 14 residues. The germline gives CDR1 SEHNR, CDR2 FQNEAQ (reference sequence). The CDR3 sequence is CASSLDGISGTQYF.

V usage is TRBV10-3 and J usage is TRBJ2-5; TCRdb proposes TRBD2, but this gene call is untestable without DNA. Germline V gene lookup returns CDR1 ENHRY and CDR2 SYGVKD. The CDR3 has 16 residues. The CDR3 loop reads CAISEFWREKKETQYF.

The V and J genes are TRBV20-1 and TRBJ1-1; TCRdb's D call of TRBD1 is untestable without DNA. CDR1 and CDR2 from the germline V gene are DFQATT and SNEGSKA (reference sequence). The CDR3 contains 16 residues. CDR3 loop: CSASSGTGLMNTEAFF.

The chain couples TRBV25-1 to TRBJ2-7; absent DNA, TCRdb's TRBD1 call cannot be checked. This CDR3 comprises 14 residues. Germline lookup yields CDR1 MGHDK and CDR2 SYGVNS. CDR3 sequence: CASSEGDRGYEQYF.

This chain links TRBV5-1 with TRBJ2-7. This CDR3 has 15 residues. CDR1 SGHRS and CDR2 YFSETQ come from the germline V gene. This chain's CDR3 is CASSLERSEFYEQYF.

The chain couples TRBV5-1 to TRBJ2-3; the D call from TCRdb, TRBD2, cannot be confirmed without DNA. Germline V lookup: CDR1 SGHRS, CDR2 YFSETQ. The CDR3 is made up of 17 amino acids. The CDR3 reads CASSYLGPSGIADTQYF.

The chain is built from TRBV6-5 and TRBJ2-7; with no DNA, the TCRdb D assignment of TRBD1 cannot be verified. The CDR3 has 14 residues. Germline V lookup: CDR1 MNHEY, CDR2 SVGAGI. The CDR3 here is CASSTSNRLYEQYF.

The chain combines TRBV20-1 with TRBJ2-2; TCRdb outputs TRBD2, but without DNA this stays unchecked. Germline CDR1 and CDR2: DFQATT and SNEGSKA (reference sequence). This CDR3 is 15 amino acids long. The CDR3 is CSARWRDGNTGELFF.

The chain uses TRBV2 and TRBJ2-3; lacking DNA, the TRBD2 call made by TCRdb goes unchecked. CDR3 length: 15 residues. CDR1 and CDR2 (germline): SNHLY, FYNNEI. CDR3 region: CASSEGLAGTNTQYF.

This sequence joins TRBV19 and TRBJ2-2; TCRdb names TRBD1, which stays unverified in the absence of DNA. In germline, CDR1 is LNHDA, CDR2 SQIVND (reference sequence). The CDR3 totals 14 residues. This chain's CDR3 is CASSRGVITGELFF.

The chain is built from TRBV12-3 or TRBV12-4 and TRBJ2-1; TCRdb reports TRBD2, a call that lacks DNA to check it against. The length of the CDR3 is 15 residues. The CDR3 sequence: CASSPASGRLGEQFF.

The genes are TRBV12-3 or TRBV12-4 and TRBJ2-3; TCRdb proposes TRBD1, but this gene call is untestable without DNA. CDR3 length: 15 amino acids. The CDR3 region is CASSQRDGGTDTQYF.

The chain is built from TRBV25-1 and TRBJ1-2. The CDR3 is 11 amino acids. The germline gives CDR1 MGHDK, CDR2 SYGVNS. The CDR3 sequence is CASKRDYGYTF.

The chain joins TRBV5-1 to TRBJ2-1. CDR1 is SGHRS, CDR2 YFSETQ, per germline. CDR3 length: 14 amino acids. This chain's CDR3 is CASSRVVSYNEQFF. The full variable domain, in which reference TRBV5-1 and TRBJ2-1 provide the parts outside the CDR3, is KAGVTQTPRYLIKTRGQQVTLSCSPISGHRSVSWYQQTPGQGLQFLFEYFSETQRNKGNFPGRFSGRQFSNSRSEMNVSTLELGDSALYLCASSRVVSYNEQFFGPGTRLTVL.

The V call is TRBV11-2, the J call TRBJ2-5. The length of the CDR3 is 15 residues. Germline-derived CDR1 and CDR2 are SGHAT and FQNNGV. CDR3 protein: CASSLEGFGRETQYF.

This chain uses TRBV9 with TRBJ2-3. There are 15 residues in the CDR3. Germline V lookup: CDR1 SGDLS, CDR2 YYNGEE. This chain's CDR3 is CASSIWTDRMDTQYF.

The J gene is TRBJ2-3, the V gene TRBV4-2. In germline, CDR1 is LGHNA, CDR2 YNFKEQ. The CDR3 covers 13 residues. The CDR3: CASSQEVQDTQYF.

The rearrangement joins TRBV9 to TRBJ1-1; the D call from TCRdb, TRBD1, cannot be confirmed without DNA. The germline V gene has CDR1 SGDLS and CDR2 YYNGEE. This CDR3 contains 15 residues. CDR3 region: CASSVVPDMNTEAFF. The variable domain in full, completed from reference TRBV9 and TRBJ1-1, reads DSGVTQTPKHLITATGQRVTLRCSPRSGDLSVYWYQQSLDQGLQFLIQYYNGEERAKGNILERFSAQQFPDLHSELNLSSLELGDSALYFCASSVVPDMNTEAFFGQGTRLTVV.

The gene calls are TRBV12-3 or TRBV12-4 and TRBJ2-1; the D call of TRBD2 rests on TCRdb alone, since no DNA is present to check it. The CDR3 extends over 15 amino acids. The CDR3 reads CASRSSGTSGVEQFF.

CDR3: CASSPRATSGSSYNEQFF. The chain joins TRBV11-1 to TRBJ2-1; TCRdb returns TRBD2, unconfirmable since there is no DNA. The CDR3 is made up of 18 amino acids. CDR1 and CDR2 from the germline V gene are SGHAT and FQDESV (reference sequence). Supplemented by reference TRBV11-1 and TRBJ2-1, the full variable domain reads EAEVAQSPRYKITEKSQAVAFWCDPISGHATLYWYRQILGQGPELLVQFQDESVVDDSQLPKDRFSAERLKGVDSTLKIQPAELGDSAMYLCASSPRATSGSSYNEQFFGPGTRLTVL.

The chain carries TRBV27 and TRBJ1-5. CDR3 length: 15 residues. Germline values: CDR1 MNHEY, CDR2 SMNVEV (reference sequence). This CDR3 is CASSLNSGDNQPQHF.

This sequence joins TRBV3-1 and TRBJ2-7. Germline V gives CDR1 LGHDT, CDR2 YNNKEL (reference sequence). The CDR3 is made up of 14 amino acids. The chain's CDR3 is CASSHDREYYEQYF.

This chain connects TRBV18 to TRBJ2-2. This CDR3 has 13 amino acids. Germline-derived CDR1 and CDR2 are KGHSH and LQKENI. The CDR3 is CASSPRSPGELFF.

The chain recombines TRBV27 with TRBJ1-1; TCRdb's D call, TRBD1, is unchecked because there is no DNA. Germline V gene sequence: CDR1 MNHEY, CDR2 SMNVEV (reference sequence). The CDR3 has 16 amino acids. CDR3 region: CASSLAPGGGLGEAFF.

J is TRBJ2-3 and V is TRBV7-8; TCRdb reports TRBD2, a call that lacks DNA to check it against. Germline loops: CDR1 SGHVS, CDR2 FQNEAQ. The length of the CDR3 is 18 residues. CDR3 region: CASSLTPGVAGGTDTQYF.